The T cell receptor beta chain under discussion was sequenced for a study of blood T cell repertoires in COVID-19. Study-level background: Spain, Italy and the United States supplied samples that represented acute and convalescent COVID-19. In each case, the material was cDNA or gDNA derived from T cells, B-cell-depleted T cells, or PBMCs.

The data were produced by immunoSEQ multiplex PCR, yet TCRdb's version contains in-frame clones alone and is incomplete. Of over 150,000 clones listed, about 90% were seen once; the top ten hold about 0.57%. Between the trimmed V and J ends, which lost 3 bases and 0 bases, there was a span of 12 bases. CDR1 SGDLS and CDR2 YYNGEE come from the germline V gene. This CDR3 has 16 amino acids. V and J are TRBV9 and TRBJ2-2; possibly TRBD1 for D (5 bases). The TCR originated in a man aged 50-59 years with acute or convalescent COVID-19. Specimen: peripheral blood. CDR3 DNA sequence: TGTGCCAGCAGCGGCAGACAGAGTACGAACACCGGGGAGCTGTTTTTT. Protein sequence: CASSGRQSTNTGELFF.